The sequence of this T cell receptor beta chain was determined in a study of T-cell reconstitution after alpha-beta-depleted transplantation in children. This CDR3 contains 14 residues. Per the germline V gene, CDR1 is SGHRS and CDR2 is YFSETQ. V shed 0 bases, J shed 6 bases, and the junction held 5 bases outside the gene matches. Only one count was recorded for this clonotype. Researchers prepared the TCRbeta library using unique molecular identifiers, the study reports. TCRdb independently ran MiXCR on the PCR reads; one entry per CDR3 protein. This table holds some 520,000 distinct CDR3 sequences, about 33% found once.

This sequence was found in a human donor who donated a stem cell graft to a child with aplastic anemia. The chain uses TRBV5-1 and TRBJ1-1; TRBD1 matches at 7 bases. The sequencing here drew on PBMCs from the stem cell graft donor, taken from the stem cell graft. CDR3 residues: CASSLARQGAEAFF. The CDR3, as DNA: TGCGCCAGCAGCTTGGCCAGGCAGGGGGCTGAAGCTTTCTTT.